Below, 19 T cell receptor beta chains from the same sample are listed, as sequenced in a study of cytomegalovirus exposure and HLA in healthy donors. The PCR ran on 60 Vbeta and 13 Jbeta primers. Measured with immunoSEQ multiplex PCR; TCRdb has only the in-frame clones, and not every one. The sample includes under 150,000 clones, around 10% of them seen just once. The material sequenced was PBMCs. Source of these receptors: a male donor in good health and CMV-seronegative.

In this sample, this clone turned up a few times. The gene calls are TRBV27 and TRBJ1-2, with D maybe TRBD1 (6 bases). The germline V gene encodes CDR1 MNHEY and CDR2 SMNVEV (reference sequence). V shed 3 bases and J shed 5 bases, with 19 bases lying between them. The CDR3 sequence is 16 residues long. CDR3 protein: CASSFSSQGMGYGYTF. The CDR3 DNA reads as TGTGCCAGCAGTTTTTCTTCGCAGGGGATGGGTTATGGCTACACCTTC.

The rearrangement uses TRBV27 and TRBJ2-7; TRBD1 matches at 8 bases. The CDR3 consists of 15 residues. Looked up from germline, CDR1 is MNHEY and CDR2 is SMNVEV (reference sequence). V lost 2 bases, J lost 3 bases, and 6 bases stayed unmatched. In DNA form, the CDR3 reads TGTGCCAGCAGTTTAAGTGGGACAGGTTACTACGAGCAGTACTTC. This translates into CASSLSGTGYYEQYF.

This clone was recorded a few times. CDR3 residues: CASSRIAGGSYNEQFF. The CDR3, as DNA: TGTGCCAGCAGCCGTATAGCGGGAGGGTCCTACAATGAGCAGTTCTTC. The chain uses TRBV7-9 and TRBJ2-1, with 11 bases fitting TRBD2. The length of the CDR3 is 16 residues. The V gene end was trimmed by 5 bases and the J gene end by 1 base; junction bases not matched to a gene: 4. Germline loops: CDR1 SEHNR, CDR2 FQNEAQ (reference sequence).

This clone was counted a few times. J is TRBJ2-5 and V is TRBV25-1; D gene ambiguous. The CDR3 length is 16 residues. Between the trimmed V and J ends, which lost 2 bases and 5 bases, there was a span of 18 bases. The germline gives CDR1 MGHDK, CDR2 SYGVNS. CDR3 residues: CASSEGRRGESETQYF. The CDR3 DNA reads TGTGCCAGCAGTGAAGGCCGACGAGGAGAATCGGAGACCCAGTACTTC.

CDR3 DNA sequence: TGCGCCAGCAGCCTGTTTGGGACAGACTATGGCTACACCTTC. Residues: CASSLFGTDYGYTF. V and J are TRBV5-1 and TRBJ1-2, with 7 bases fitting TRBD1. There are 14 residues in the CDR3. Germline V gene sequence: CDR1 SGHRS, CDR2 YFSETQ. The junction had 6 bases not matched to a gene; V was cut back by 4 bases and J by 3 bases.

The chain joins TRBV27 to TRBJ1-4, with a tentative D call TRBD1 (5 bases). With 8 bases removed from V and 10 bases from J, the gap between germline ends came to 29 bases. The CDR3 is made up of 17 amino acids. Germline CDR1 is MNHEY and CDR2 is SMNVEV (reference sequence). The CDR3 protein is CASGATERSGERGKLFF. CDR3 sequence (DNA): TGTGCCAGCGGGGCGACAGAGAGATCGGGTGAAAGGGGAAAACTGTTTTTT.

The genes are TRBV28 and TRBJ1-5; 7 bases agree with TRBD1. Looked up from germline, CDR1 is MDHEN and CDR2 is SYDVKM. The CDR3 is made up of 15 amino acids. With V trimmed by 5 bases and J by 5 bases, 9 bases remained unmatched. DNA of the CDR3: TGTGCCAGCAGTCCAGGGACAGCATCTTATCAGCCCCAGCATTTT. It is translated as CASSPGTASYQPQHF.

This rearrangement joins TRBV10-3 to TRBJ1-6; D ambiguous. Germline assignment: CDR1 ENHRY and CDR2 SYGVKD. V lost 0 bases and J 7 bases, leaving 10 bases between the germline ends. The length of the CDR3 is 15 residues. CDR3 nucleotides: TGTGCCATCAGTGAGTCCAAAGGAGACAATTCACCCCTCCACTTT. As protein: CAISESKGDNSPLHF.

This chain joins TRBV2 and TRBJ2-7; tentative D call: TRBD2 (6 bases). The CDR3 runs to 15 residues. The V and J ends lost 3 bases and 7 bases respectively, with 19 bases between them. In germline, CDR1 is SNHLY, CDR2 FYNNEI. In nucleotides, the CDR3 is TGTGCCAGCAGTGAGGGGAGGACTACCCTTCGGGAGCAGTACTTC. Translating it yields CASSEGRTTLREQYF.

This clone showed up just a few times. CDR3 sequence: CASLPDSPGQETQYF. In DNA form, the CDR3 reads TGTGCCAGCCTTCCGGACAGCCCAGGACAAGAGACCCAGTACTTC. J is TRBJ2-5 and V is TRBV28, with D maybe TRBD1 (6 bases). Germline V gene lookup returns CDR1 MDHEN and CDR2 SYDVKM. The V gene lost 8 bases and the J gene lost 2 bases, with 18 bases spanning the gap. CDR3 size: 15 residues.

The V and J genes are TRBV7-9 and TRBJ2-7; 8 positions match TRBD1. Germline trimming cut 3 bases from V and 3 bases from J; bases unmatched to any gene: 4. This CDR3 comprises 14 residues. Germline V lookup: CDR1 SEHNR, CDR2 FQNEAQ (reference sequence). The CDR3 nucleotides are TGTGCCAGCAGCTTCGGACAGGGAGACTACGAGCAGTACTTC. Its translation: CASSFGQGDYEQYF.

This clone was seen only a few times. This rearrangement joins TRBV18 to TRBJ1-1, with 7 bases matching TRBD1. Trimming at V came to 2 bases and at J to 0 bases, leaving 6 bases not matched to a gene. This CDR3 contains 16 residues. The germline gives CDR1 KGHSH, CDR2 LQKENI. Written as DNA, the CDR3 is TGTGCCAGCTCACCAACAGGGGAGGCCATGAACACTGAAGCTTTCTTT. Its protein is CASSPTGEAMNTEAFF.

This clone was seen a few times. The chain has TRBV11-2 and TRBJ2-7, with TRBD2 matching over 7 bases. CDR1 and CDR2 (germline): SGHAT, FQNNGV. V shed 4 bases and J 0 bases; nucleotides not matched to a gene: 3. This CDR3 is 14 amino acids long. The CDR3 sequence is CASSSRTSSYEQYF. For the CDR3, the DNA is TGTGCCAGCAGCTCCCGGACTAGCTCCTACGAGCAGTACTTC. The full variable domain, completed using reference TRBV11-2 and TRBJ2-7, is EAGVAQSPRYKIIEKRQSVAFWCNPISGHATLYWYQQILGQGPKLLIQFQNNGVVDDSQLPKDRFSAERLKGVDSTLKIQPAKLEDSAVYLCASSSRTSSYEQYFGPGTRLTVT.

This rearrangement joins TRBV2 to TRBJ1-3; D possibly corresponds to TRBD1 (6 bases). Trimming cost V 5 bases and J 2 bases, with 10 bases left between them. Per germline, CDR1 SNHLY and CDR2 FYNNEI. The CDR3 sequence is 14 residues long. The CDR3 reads CASSPRGTGNTIYF. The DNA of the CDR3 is TGTGCCAGCAGTCCCAGGGGAACTGGAAACACCATATATTTT.

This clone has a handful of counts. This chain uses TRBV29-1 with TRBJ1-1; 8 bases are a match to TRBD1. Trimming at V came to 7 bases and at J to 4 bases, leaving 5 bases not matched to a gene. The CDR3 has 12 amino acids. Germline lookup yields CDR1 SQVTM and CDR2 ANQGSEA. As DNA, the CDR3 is TGCAGCGCCTACAGGGGGGTCACTGAAGCTTTCTTT. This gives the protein CSAYRGVTEAFF.

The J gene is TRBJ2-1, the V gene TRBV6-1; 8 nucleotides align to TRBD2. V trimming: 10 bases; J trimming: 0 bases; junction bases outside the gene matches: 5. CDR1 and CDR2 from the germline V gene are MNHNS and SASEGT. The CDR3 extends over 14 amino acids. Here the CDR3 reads CATISGISYNEQFF. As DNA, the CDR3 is TGTGCCACCATTAGCGGGATCTCCTACAATGAGCAGTTCTTC.

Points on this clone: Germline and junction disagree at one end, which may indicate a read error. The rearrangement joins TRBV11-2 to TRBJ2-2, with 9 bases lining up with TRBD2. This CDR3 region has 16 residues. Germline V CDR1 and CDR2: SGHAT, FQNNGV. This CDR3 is CASNLSGGGAEGELFF. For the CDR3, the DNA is TGTGCCAGCAACTTATCCGGCGGGGGGGCCGAGGGGGAGCTGTTTTTT.

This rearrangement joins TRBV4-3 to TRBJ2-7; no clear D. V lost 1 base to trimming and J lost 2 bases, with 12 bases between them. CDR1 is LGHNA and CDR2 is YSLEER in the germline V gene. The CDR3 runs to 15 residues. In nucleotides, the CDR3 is TGCGCCAGCAGCCAAGCCTTGGCGGCGGCCTACGAGCAGTACTTC. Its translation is CASSQALAAAYEQYF.

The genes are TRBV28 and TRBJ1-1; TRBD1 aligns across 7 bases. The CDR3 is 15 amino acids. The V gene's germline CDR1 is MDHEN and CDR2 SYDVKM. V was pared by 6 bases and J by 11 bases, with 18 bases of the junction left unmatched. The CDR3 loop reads CASSRPGTVNSLAFF. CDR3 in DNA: TGTGCCAGCAGCCGACCGGGGACAGTTAACAGTTTGGCTTTCTTT. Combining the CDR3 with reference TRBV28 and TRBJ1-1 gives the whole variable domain DVKVTQSSRYLVKRTGEKVFLECVQDMDHENMFWYRQDPGLGLRLIYFSYDVKMKEKGDIPEGYSVSREKKERFSLILESASTNQTSMYLCASSRPGTVNSLAFFGQGTRLTVV.